These T cell receptor beta chains were read from a single sample in a study of CD8+CD57+ T cells in acquired aplastic anemia. Each CDR3 protein is one row after TCRdb ran MiXCR on the reads. The sample holds 100,000 to 150,000 distinct CDR3 sequences, over 30% seen once. The source material was sorted CD4+, CD8+, or CD8+CD57+ T cells (not recorded which) from PBMCs. These receptors all stem from a human donor with aplastic anemia. The CDR3 runs from the conserved cysteine through the conserved F or W. The D gene is left open where the match is weak. Rows may omit the clone size; those that give it use once, few, many or a size class.

TRBJ2-7 NA TRBV7-6 NA TGTGCCAGCAGTTACGCTCGACAGATCTCCGAGCAGTACTTC CASSYARQISEQYF
TRBJ1-1 many TRBV19 NA TGTGCCAGTAGTTCTCAGGAGGGAGTTCCTGAAGCTTTCTTT CASSSQEGVPEAFF
TRBJ1-1 many TRBV29-1 TRBD1 TGCAGCGTTGAATCGCACAGGGGAATCGCTGAAGCTTTCTTT CSVESHRGIAEAFF
TRBJ2-7 NA TRBV2 TRBD1 TGTGCCAGCAGACGGGACAGGAACTCCTACGAGCAGTACTTC CASRRDRNSYEQYF
TRBJ1-2 many TRBV7-2 NA TGTGCCAGCAGCTTATCACAGAACTATGGCTACACCTTC CASSLSQNYGYTF
TRBJ2-3 NA TRBV6-1 TRBD1 TGTGCCAGCAGTGAAGGAAGGGACAGTTCTAGCACAGATACGCAGTATTTT CASSEGRDSSSTDTQYF
TRBJ1-4 many TRBV12-3/TRBV12-4 NA TGTGCCAGCAGTACCGGGCCAAAACTGTTTTTT CASSTGPKLFF
TRBJ2-7 once TRBV30 TRBD1 TGTGCCTGGAGTACGGGACAGGGGTCCTACGAGCAGTACTTC CAWSTGQGSYEQYF
TRBJ2-3 NA TRBV7-9 NA TGTGCCAGCAGCTTCGCAGGGGGGTCGGATACGCAGTATTTT CASSFAGGSDTQYF
TRBJ2-1 NA TRBV3-1 TRBD2 TGTGCCAGCAGCCAAGTACTAGCGGGGGGGCCTATTAATGAGCAGTTCTTC CASSQVLAGGPINEQFF
TRBJ1-6 many TRBV6-1 NA TGTGCCAGCAGCCCGAGTGGGGTCGGGGTGGGCTTGCCCCTCCACTTT CASSPSGVGVGLPLHF
TRBJ1-2 many TRBV20-1 NA TGCAGTGCTAGAGTCCCCCCAAACTATGGCTACACCTTC CSARVPPNYGYTF
TRBJ2-5 many TRBV11-2 NA TGTGCCAGCAGCCTGGGGCACTTACAAGAGACCCAGTACTTC CASSLGHLQETQYF
TRBJ2-3 many TRBV7-3 NA TGTGCCAGCAGCTTAGATGTCACAGATACGCAGTATTTT CASSLDVTDTQYF
TRBJ2-7 NA TRBV20-1 TRBD2 TGCAGTGCGCTGATGCGGACTAGCGGGGGAACCTCCTACGAGCAGTACTTC CSALMRTSGGTSYEQYF
TRBJ2-2 NA TRBV5-1 TRBD1 TGCGCCAGCAGCTTGGTTGGACAGGGGGCTGGCACCGGGGAGCTGTTTTTT CASSLVGQGAGTGELFF
TRBJ1-1 NA TRBV7-9 NA TGTGCCAGCAGCCCAATGTCTGGGACTGAAGCTTTCTTT CASSPMSGTEAFF
TRBJ1-1 many TRBV6-4 TRBD1 TGTGCCAGCAGAATTTCGGGACAGGGCGCTGAAGCTTTCTTT CASRISGQGAEAFF
TRBJ2-7 NA TRBV5-4 TRBD2 TGTGCCAGCACCCCGGGAGGAACCACCTACGAGCAGTACTTC CASTPGGTTYEQYF
TRBJ2-3 NA TRBV19 NA TGTGCCAGTAGTGGACAGAACACAGATACGCAGTATTTT CASSGQNTDTQYF
TRBJ2-7 many TRBV4-1 NA TGCGCCAGCAGCCAACATAAGAGCTCCTACGAGCAGTACTTC CASSQHKSSYEQYF
TRBJ2-3 many TRBV6-5 NA TGTGCCAGCAGTTCCCTAGGGGACGACACAGATACGCAGTATTTT CASSSLGDDTDTQYF
TRBJ1-2 many TRBV3-1 TRBD1 TGTGCCAGCGCCCGACAGGGAACCTCGTATGGCTACACCTTC CASARQGTSYGYTF
TRBJ2-1 once TRBV29-1 TRBD1 TGCAGCGTGGCAACCGGGACAGGGGCGAACAATGAGCAGTTCTTC CSVATGTGANNEQFF
TRBJ1-2 many TRBV18 NA TGTGCCAGCTCAGGAAACGAGGGGAATGGCTACACCTTC CASSGNEGNGYTF
TRBJ1-4 many TRBV5-1 NA TGCGCCAGCAATCAAGGCGGGGAAAATGAAAAACTGTTTTTT CASNQGGENEKLFF
TRBJ1-2 many TRBV5-6 NA TGTGCCAGCAGCGCCGACTTAGACTATGGCTACACCTTC CASSADLDYGYTF
TRBJ2-7 many TRBV10-3 NA TGTGCCATCAGTGTGCCACAGGCCTACGAGCAGTACTTC CAISVPQAYEQYF
TRBJ2-1 NA TRBV5-6 NA TGTGCCAGTGCGTGGGCCCCTAGACCCAATGAGCAGTTCTTC CASAWAPRPNEQFF
TRBJ1-1 many TRBV20-1 NA TGCAGTGCTAGAGATCCCTTCGGGGGCGGATTGATGAACACTGAAGCTTTCTTT CSARDPFGGGLMNTEAFF
TRBJ2-7 NA TRBV7-2 NA TGTGCCAGCAGCTTGGGACCAGCCTCCTACGAGCAGTACTTC CASSLGPASYEQYF
TRBJ1-2 many TRBV19 NA TGTGCCAGTAGTATTCCTCTGATGACTACCGGGGGCTACACCTTC CASSIPLMTTGGYTF
TRBJ2-7 NA TRBV11-1 TRBD2 TGTGCCAGCAGCCTAGAGGTAGCGGGGGGGCCCTCCTACGAGCAGTACTTC CASSLEVAGGPSYEQYF
TRBJ2-2 many TRBV6-4 TRBD2 TGTGCCAGCAGTGAAACTAGCGAGAGCGGGGAGCTGTTTTTT CASSETSESGELFF
TRBJ2-1 few TRBV4-2 TRBD2 TGTGCCAGCAGCCAAGGGGGCGGGGGTTGGTATGAGCAGTTCTTC CASSQGGGGWYEQFF
TRBJ1-5 few TRBV6-2/TRBV6-3 NA TGTGCCAGCAGTTACTCAGCCGGGGTGAGTCAGCCCCAGCATTTT CASSYSAGVSQPQHF
TRBJ2-7 NA TRBV6-1 TRBD1 TGCGCCAGCAGCGGGACAGGGGCTCGCGAGCAGCACTTC CASSGTGAREQHF
TRBJ2-7 NA TRBV7-8 TRBD1 TGTGCCAGCAGCCACCGACAGGGGAATTCCCCATACGAGCAGTACTTC CASSHRQGNSPYEQYF
TRBJ1-2 NA TRBV6-2/TRBV6-3 NA TGTGCCAGCAGTTCCCTGACACCTCCATCCCATTTAAACTATGGCTACGCCTTC CASSSLTPPSHLNYGYAF
TRBJ2-7 NA TRBV29-1 TRBD1 TGCAGCGCCTATCCCGGGACAGGGAGGCAGTACTTC CSAYPGTGRQYF
TRBJ2-1 many TRBV2 TRBD1 TGTGCCAGCAGGCACCAGGACAGGGGGCAGGACAATGAGCAGTTCTTC CASRHQDRGQDNEQFF
TRBJ1-2 many TRBV20-1 TRBD1 TGCAGTGCTCCCGGGACAGGGACCCTTTATGGCTACACCTTC CSAPGTGTLYGYTF
TRBJ1-5 NA TRBV19 NA TGTGCCAGTAGGGAGGACAGCAACTACTGGCATTTT CASREDSNYWHF
TRBJ1-3 NA TRBV15 NA TGTGCCACCAGCAGAGATATCGGACAGATATTGAACACCATATATTTT CATSRDIGQILNTIYF
TRBJ1-1 NA TRBV25-1 TRBD1 TGTGCCAGCAGTCCGCCCGGACAGGGGGACACTGAAGCTTTCTTT CASSPPGQGDTEAFF